These 29 T cell receptor beta chains were sequenced from one sample in a study of blood T cell repertoires in COVID-19. The table came from immunoSEQ multiplex PCR; TCRdb's copy has only in-frame clones and leaves some out. The sample includes around 36,000 clones, about nine tenths of them seen just once. The sequenced sample was peripheral blood. These receptors came from a human donor in a cohort sampled during active COVID-19.

This chain uses TRBV4-3 with TRBJ2-3; the match to TRBD2 covers 10 bases. V shed 1 base, J shed 5 bases, and the junction held 6 bases outside the gene matches. Germline-derived CDR1 and CDR2 are LGHNA and YSLEER. This CDR3 is built from 16 residues. The CDR3 spells CASSQGGASGRDTQYF. CDR3 nucleotide sequence: TGCGCCAGCAGCCAAGGGGGGGCTAGCGGGAGAGATACGCAGTATTTT.

The chain joins TRBV7-2 to TRBJ2-1; 7 bases align to TRBD2. After removal of 5 bases from V and 1 base from J, the junction contained 8 bases not matched to a gene. This CDR3 is built from 16 residues. CDR1 is SGHTA and CDR2 is FQGNSA in the germline V gene. The CDR3 DNA follows: TGTGCCAGCAGCCCGACTAGCTCCGCGTCCTACAATGAGCAGTTCTTC. The encoded protein is CASSPTSSASYNEQFF.

V and J are TRBV6-1 and TRBJ1-2; 7 bases are a match to TRBD1. After removal of 8 bases from V and 3 bases from J, the junction contained 15 bases not matched to a gene. The CDR3 has 16 residues. The germline V gene encodes CDR1 MNHNS and CDR2 SASEGT. Written as DNA, the CDR3 is TGTGCCAGCCGAGAAGATTACAGGGGATTAGACTATGGCTACACCTTC. This codes for CASREDYRGLDYGYTF.

This clone was observed once. The rearrangement joins TRBV3-1 (or the pseudogene TRBV3-2) to TRBJ2-3; 8 nucleotides match TRBD1. CDR3 length: 15 amino acids. Trimming took 3 bases from V and 4 from J; bases not matched to a gene: 6. Germline CDR1 is LGHDT and CDR2 is YNNKEL (reference sequence). In nucleotides, the CDR3 is TGTGCCAGCAGCCACCGGACAGGGTTTGCAGATACGCAGTATTTT. Translated: CASSHRTGFADTQYF.

The chain combines TRBV18 with TRBJ2-7, with D possibly being TRBD2 (5 bases). Germline CDR1 reads KGHSH; CDR2 reads LQKENI. The CDR3 consists of 16 residues. V dropped 4 bases and J dropped 0 bases, with 16 bases sitting between them. The CDR3 bases are TGTGCCAGCTCACTAGCGATGATTAGGAGCTCCTACGAGCAGTACTTC. Translating gives CASSLAMIRSSYEQYF.

The CDR3 protein is CASSLQGLRSGANVLTF. CDR3 nucleotide sequence: TGTGCCAGCAGTTTACAGGGTCTACGCTCTGGGGCCAACGTCCTGACTTTC. The chain carries TRBV6-2 or TRBV6-3 and TRBJ2-6; the D gene is possibly TRBD1 (6 bases). Germline CDR1 reads MNHEY; CDR2 reads SVGEGT. This CDR3 spans 17 amino acids. Trimming pared 4 bases from V and 0 bases from J, leaving 13 bases between.

The chain recombines TRBV11-2 with TRBJ1-6; possibly TRBD1 for D (6 bases). V lost 0 bases, J lost 7 bases, and 13 bases lay in between. Germline loops: CDR1 SGHAT, CDR2 FQNNGV. The length of the CDR3 is 16 residues. The chain's CDR3 is CASSLEPQGTNSPLHF. Here the CDR3 DNA reads TGTGCCAGCAGCTTAGAACCGCAGGGGACCAATTCACCCCTCCACTTT.

V and J are TRBV5-1 and TRBJ2-3, with TRBD2 matching 8 bases. V shed 0 bases and J 6 bases; nucleotides not matched to a gene: 12. This CDR3 is 17 amino acids long. Germline V gene sequence: CDR1 SGHRS, CDR2 YFSETQ. This CDR3 reads CASSLAYGGGGVDTQYF. The CDR3 nucleotides are TGCGCCAGCAGCTTGGCCTACGGGGGGGGCGGGGTGGATACGCAGTATTTT.

The rearrangement links TRBV4-3 to TRBJ2-7; 10 bases align to TRBD2. With 2 bases clipped from V and 5 bases from J, the junction kept 9 bases outside the gene matches. Germline CDR1 and CDR2: LGHNA and YSLEER. This CDR3 spans 16 amino acids. The CDR3 sequence is CASSQSSGGIRDEQYF. The CDR3 coding sequence is TGCGCCAGCAGCCAATCTAGCGGGGGCATAAGGGACGAGCAGTACTTC.

The chain combines TRBV28 with TRBJ2-1; D call uncertain. The ends were cut back, 5 bases at V and 2 bases at J, with 7 bases in the middle. The length of the CDR3 is 13 residues. The germline CDR1 and CDR2 sequences are MDHEN and SYDVKM. Here the CDR3 reads CASSERAYNEQFF. The DNA of the CDR3 is TGTGCCAGCAGTGAGAGAGCCTACAATGAGCAGTTCTTC.

The V gene is TRBV2, the J gene TRBJ2-7, with TRBD1 matching over 7 bases. Trimming cost V 7 bases and J 4 bases; bases outside gene matches: 10. CDR3 length: 14 residues. CDR1 is SNHLY, CDR2 FYNNEI, per germline. The CDR3 nucleotides are TGTGCCAGCAAATCCCCGGGACAGATTTACGAGCAGTACTTC. It translates to CASKSPGQIYEQYF.

This chain connects TRBV11-2 to TRBJ1-4; D is possibly TRBD1 (5 bases). V shed 3 bases and J shed 8 bases, with 10 bases lying between them. The CDR3 contains 13 residues. Germline V gives CDR1 SGHAT, CDR2 FQNNGV. The CDR3 protein is CASSFTGGEKLFF. In nucleotides, the CDR3 is TGTGCCAGCAGCTTTACTGGGGGGGAAAAACTGTTTTTT.

Only one count was recorded for this clone. V usage is TRBV2 and J usage is TRBJ2-2; TRBD2 agrees at 14 bases. The CDR3 covers 15 residues. Germline CDR1 SNHLY, CDR2 FYNNEI. V gave up 6 bases and J gave up 4 bases; unmatched junction bases: 1. CDR3 in amino acids: CASRGLAGGTGELFF. CDR3 bases: TGTGCCAGCAGAGGACTAGCGGGGGGCACCGGGGAGCTGTTTTTT.

This clone has just one count. The chain has TRBV4-1 and TRBJ2-1; possibly TRBD2 for D (6 bases). The germline V gene has CDR1 MGHRA and CDR2 YSYEKL. The V end lost 4 bases, the J end lost 0 bases, and 16 bases lay between the germline ends. The CDR3 contains 17 residues. The CDR3 reads CASSPEGGATSYNEQFF. For the CDR3, the DNA is TGCGCCAGCAGCCCCGAAGGCGGGGCGACCTCCTACAATGAGCAGTTCTTC.

About this clone: This specimen includes other DNA sequences encoding the same CDR3. This rearrangement joins TRBV5-1 to TRBJ2-7, with 12 bases fitting TRBD2. This CDR3 has 15 amino acids. With 0 bases clipped from V and 6 bases from J, the junction kept 4 bases outside the gene matches. Germline-derived CDR1 and CDR2 are SGHRS and YFSETQ. In DNA, the CDR3 is TGCGCCAGCAGCTTGGAACTAGCGGGAGGAGGCGAGCAGTACTTC. Protein product: CASSLELAGGGEQYF.

The V call is TRBV6-1, the J call TRBJ2-7; 7 bases are a match to TRBD1. V lost 4 bases, J lost 8 bases, and 17 bases stayed unmatched. The V gene's germline CDR1 is MNHNS and CDR2 SASEGT. The CDR3 has 16 amino acids. CDR3 loop: CASSGSKGALSPQQYF. CDR3 coding DNA: TGTGCCAGCAGTGGATCCAAGGGGGCCCTGTCCCCCCAGCAGTACTTC.

The chain is built from TRBV7-2 and TRBJ2-4, with TRBD2 matching over 10 bases. Germline CDR1 is SGHTA and CDR2 is FQGNSA. The CDR3 consists of 14 residues. V lost 5 bases, J lost 8 bases, and 6 bases stayed unmatched. CDR3 bases: TGTGCCAGCAGCCCGGGACTAGCGTTGGACATTCAGTACTTC. Translation: CASSPGLALDIQYF.

The chain is built from TRBV5-5 and TRBJ2-5; 10 bases align to TRBD1. The CDR3 is 16 amino acids. Trimming removed 0 bases from V and 6 bases from J; junction bases left unmatched: 8. CDR1 and CDR2 from the germline V gene are SGHKS and YYEKEE (reference sequence). As DNA, the CDR3 is TGTGCCAGCAGCTTGGCCCGGACAGGGGGGGCAAAGACCCAGTACTTC. Its translation: CASSLARTGGAKTQYF.

The chain joins TRBV6-2 or TRBV6-3 to TRBJ2-7; TRBD2 matches at 11 bases. CDR1 MNHEY and CDR2 SVGEGT come from the germline V gene. CDR3 size: 14 residues. The ends lost 5 bases at V and 3 bases at J; junction bases unmatched: 3. Here the CDR3 reads CASSILAGGYEQYF. CDR3 DNA sequence: TGTGCCAGCAGTATTCTAGCGGGGGGCTACGAGCAGTACTTC.

The genes are TRBV11-2 and TRBJ2-1; TRBD1 aligns across 7 bases. The CDR3 extends over 15 amino acids. The germline V gene encodes CDR1 SGHAT and CDR2 FQNNGV. The junction had 7 bases not matched to a gene; V was cut back by 4 bases and J by 4 bases. The CDR3, as DNA: TGTGCCAGCAGCTCCGGGGACAGACAATACAATGAGCAGTTCTTC. Its translation: CASSSGDRQYNEQFF.

This chain connects TRBV14 to TRBJ1-2; perhaps TRBD1 as D (5 bases). CDR3 size: 13 residues. From germline, CDR1 is SGHDN and CDR2 FVKESK. Trimming pared 4 bases from V and 2 bases from J, leaving 8 bases between. CDR3 protein: CASSLQANYGYTF. CDR3 nucleotide sequence: TGTGCCAGCAGCCTACAGGCAAACTATGGCTACACCTTC.

The chain joins TRBV20-1 to TRBJ2-3; TRBD2 agrees at 11 bases. The CDR3 consists of 14 residues. Germline values: CDR1 DFQATT, CDR2 SNEGSKA (reference sequence). V dropped 3 bases and J dropped 4; count of bases not matched to a gene: 3. In DNA form, the CDR3 reads TGCAGTGCTAGTGGTAGCGGGAGGGCAGATACGCAGTATTTT. Translation gives CSASGSGRADTQYF.

CDR3 coding DNA: TGTGCCAGCAGCTTAGCCGGTGGGCAGGATGGGCAGGCTTTCTTT. This encodes CASSLAGGQDGQAFF. V gene TRBV7-2 combines with J gene TRBJ1-1; D is unresolved. The CDR3 has 15 residues. V lost 0 bases and J lost 11, with 19 bases in between. The germline V gene encodes CDR1 SGHTA and CDR2 FQGNSA.

This rearrangement joins TRBV5-1 to TRBJ2-1; 8 bases align to TRBD1. This CDR3 contains 14 residues. With V trimmed by 0 bases and J by 8 bases, 4 bases remained unmatched. The V gene's germline CDR1 is SGHRS and CDR2 YFSETQ. CDR3 loop: CASSLEPGGDEQFF. The CDR3 DNA follows: TGCGCCAGCAGCTTGGAGCCAGGGGGCGATGAGCAGTTCTTC.

The chain recombines TRBV27 with TRBJ2-2; a weak D match, TRBD2 (6 bases). The CDR3 is 15 amino acids. Germline-derived CDR1 and CDR2 are MNHEY and SMNVEV (reference sequence). Trimming took 3 bases from V and 5 from J, leaving 13 bases between them. CDR3 DNA sequence: TGTGCCAGCAGTTTCCAGAGGGGACTTACCGGGGAGCTGTTTTTT. This codes for CASSFQRGLTGELFF.

The chain is built from TRBV19 and TRBJ2-7; TRBD1 matches at 9 bases. The V and J ends lost 3 bases and 5 bases, in that order; junction bases with no gene match: 14. The germline V gene has CDR1 LNHDA and CDR2 SQIVND (reference sequence). The CDR3 sequence is 17 residues long. In nucleotides, the CDR3 is TGTGCCAGTAGTATGGCCTGGGACAGGGTAGGGTCCGACGAGCAGTACTTC. Protein sequence: CASSMAWDRVGSDEQYF.

The sample holds one count of this clone. The chain couples TRBV5-5 to TRBJ1-5, with a possible D match to TRBD1 (5 bases). CDR3 length equals 16 residues. Germline V lookup: CDR1 SGHKS, CDR2 YYEKEE (reference sequence). The V gene lost 4 bases and the J gene lost 1 base, with 15 bases spanning the gap. The CDR3 protein is CASSLRQSESNQPQHF. CDR3 coding DNA: TGTGCCAGCAGCCTCAGACAGTCGGAAAGCAATCAGCCCCAGCATTTT.

The chain couples TRBV20-1 to TRBJ2-1, with 8 bases aligning to TRBD1. In germline, CDR1 is DFQATT, CDR2 SNEGSKA (reference sequence). The CDR3 totals 15 residues. V gave up 3 bases and J gave up 0 bases; unmatched junction bases: 4. The CDR3 region has the DNA TGCAGTGCTAGTCGGACAGGGAGCTCCTACAATGAGCAGTTCTTC. It encodes CSASRTGSSYNEQFF.

The rearrangement uses TRBV18 and TRBJ2-5; D call uncertain. Germline CDR1 KGHSH, CDR2 LQKENI. V lost 3 bases and J 2 bases, leaving 10 bases between the germline ends. The length of the CDR3 is 14 residues. The chain's CDR3 is CASSPLTEQETQYF. Here the CDR3 DNA reads TGTGCCAGCTCACCCTTAACAGAACAAGAGACCCAGTACTTC.